These 2 T cell receptor beta chains share one sample of origin, sequenced in a study of blood T cells in healthy people across ages. For the second PCR, which ran for about 7 to 11 cycles, a sample-barcoded 5' primer and a J-beta primer mix were used. TCRdb fed the 5' RACE reads into MiXCR, producing one record per CDR3 protein. The repertoire includes about 940,000 distinct CDR3 sequences, 40% to 60% of them detected once, and about an eighth sits in the top ten. The sequenced sample was blood. Every receptor here comes from a man between 25 and 39 years old in good health.

This clonotype was recorded only once. The chain employs TRBV28 and TRBJ2-1; TRBD2 matches at 8 bases. The CDR3 covers 18 residues. The J segment lost 5 bases and the V segment lost 8 bases, leaving 20 bases of the junction unmatched. Germline-derived CDR1 and CDR2 are MDHEN and SYDVKM. The CDR3 DNA reads as TGTGCCAGCTGTTCGACCGGACTAGCCGATCCTTTGGACAATGAGCAGTTCTTC. Protein sequence: CASCSTGLADPLDNEQFF.

This chain joins TRBV19 and TRBJ2-1, with no clear D. The CDR3 has 15 amino acids. Germline CDR1 LNHDA, CDR2 SQIVND (reference sequence). V lost 7 bases to trimming and J lost 0 bases, with 13 bases between them. This chain's CDR3 is CASNAGRSSYNEQFF. The CDR3 coding sequence is TGTGCCAGTAACGCCGGACGGAGCTCCTACAATGAGCAGTTCTTC.